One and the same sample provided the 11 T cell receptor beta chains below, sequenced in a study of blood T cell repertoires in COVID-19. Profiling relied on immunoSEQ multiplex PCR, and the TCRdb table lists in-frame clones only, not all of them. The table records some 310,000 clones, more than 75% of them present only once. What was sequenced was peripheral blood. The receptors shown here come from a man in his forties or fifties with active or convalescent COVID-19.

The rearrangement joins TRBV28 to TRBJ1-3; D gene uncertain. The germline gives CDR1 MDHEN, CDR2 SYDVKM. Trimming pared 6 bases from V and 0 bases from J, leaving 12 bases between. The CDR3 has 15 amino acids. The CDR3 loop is CASSDPGFSGNTIYF. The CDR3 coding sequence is TGTGCCAGCAGCGACCCAGGTTTCTCTGGAAACACCATATATTTT.

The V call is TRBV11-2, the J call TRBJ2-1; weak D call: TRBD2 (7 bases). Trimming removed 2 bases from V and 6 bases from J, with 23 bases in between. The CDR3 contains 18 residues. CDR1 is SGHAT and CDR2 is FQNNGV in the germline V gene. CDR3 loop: CASSLRVGGEVSRNEQFF. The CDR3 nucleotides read TGTGCCAGCAGCTTAAGGGTAGGGGGGGAGGTGAGTCGCAATGAGCAGTTCTTC. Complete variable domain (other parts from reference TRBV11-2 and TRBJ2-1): EAGVAQSPRYKIIEKRQSVAFWCNPISGHATLYWYQQILGQGPKLLIQFQNNGVVDDSQLPKDRFSAERLKGVDSTLKIQPAKLEDSAVYLCASSLRVGGEVSRNEQFFGPGTRLTVL.

CDR3 in amino acids: CASSLGQAEQYF. The CDR3 coding sequence is TGTGCCAGCTCACTCGGTCAGGCGGAGCAGTACTTC. This chain joins TRBV18 and TRBJ2-7, with D uncertain. V lost 4 bases and J lost 7, with 11 bases in between. The CDR3 is made up of 12 amino acids. Germline CDR1 KGHSH, CDR2 LQKENI.

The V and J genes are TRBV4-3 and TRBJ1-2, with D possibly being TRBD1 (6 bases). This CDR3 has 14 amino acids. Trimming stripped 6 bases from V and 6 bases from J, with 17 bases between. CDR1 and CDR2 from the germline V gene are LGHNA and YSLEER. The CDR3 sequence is CASRRTAQLDGYTF. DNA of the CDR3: TGCGCCAGCAGACGGACAGCCCAATTGGATGGCTACACCTTC.

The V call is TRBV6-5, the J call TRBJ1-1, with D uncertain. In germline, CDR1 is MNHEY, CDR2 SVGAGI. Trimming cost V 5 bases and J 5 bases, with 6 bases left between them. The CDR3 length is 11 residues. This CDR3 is CASSTGTEAFF. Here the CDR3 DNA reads TGTGCCAGCAGTACCGGGACTGAAGCTTTCTTT.

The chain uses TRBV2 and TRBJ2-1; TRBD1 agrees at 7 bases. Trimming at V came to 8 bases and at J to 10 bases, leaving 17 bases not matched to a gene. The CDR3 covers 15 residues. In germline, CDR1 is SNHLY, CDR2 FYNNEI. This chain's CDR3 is CASGGRDSVQKEQFF. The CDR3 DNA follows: TGTGCCAGCGGAGGTCGGGACAGCGTACAAAAAGAGCAGTTCTTC.

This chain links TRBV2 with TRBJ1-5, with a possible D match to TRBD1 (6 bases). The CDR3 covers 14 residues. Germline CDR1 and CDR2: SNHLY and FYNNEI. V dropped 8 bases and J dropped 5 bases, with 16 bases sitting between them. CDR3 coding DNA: TGTGCCAGCTTGGTTGACAGGAACGATCAGCCCCAGCATTTT. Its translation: CASLVDRNDQPQHF.

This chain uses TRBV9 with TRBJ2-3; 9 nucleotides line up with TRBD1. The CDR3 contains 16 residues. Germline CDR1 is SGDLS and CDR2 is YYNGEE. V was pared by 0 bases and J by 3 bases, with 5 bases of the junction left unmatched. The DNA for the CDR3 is TGTGCCAGCAGCGTAGGGACAGGGGTGAGGACAGATACGCAGTATTTT. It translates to CASSVGTGVRTDTQYF.

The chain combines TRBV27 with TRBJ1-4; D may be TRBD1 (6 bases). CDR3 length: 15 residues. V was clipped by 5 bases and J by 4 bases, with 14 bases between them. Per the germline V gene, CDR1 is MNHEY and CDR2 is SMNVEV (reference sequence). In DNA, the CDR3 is TGTGCCAGCAGTGCACGACAGGCCCTTAATGAAAAACTGTTTTTT. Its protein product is CASSARQALNEKLFF. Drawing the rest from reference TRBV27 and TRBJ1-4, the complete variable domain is EAQVTQNPRYLITVTGKKLTVTCSQNMNHEYMSWYRQDPGLGLRQIYYSMNVEVTDKGDVPEGYKVSRKEKRNFPLILESPSPNQTSLYFCASSARQALNEKLFFGSGTQLSVL.

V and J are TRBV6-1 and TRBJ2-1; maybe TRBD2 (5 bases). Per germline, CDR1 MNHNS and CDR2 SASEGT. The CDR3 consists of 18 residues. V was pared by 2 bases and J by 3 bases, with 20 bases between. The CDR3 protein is CASSELLVGSEDYNEQFF. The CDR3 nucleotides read TGTGCCAGCAGTGAACTTTTGGTGGGTAGCGAGGACTACAATGAGCAGTTCTTC.

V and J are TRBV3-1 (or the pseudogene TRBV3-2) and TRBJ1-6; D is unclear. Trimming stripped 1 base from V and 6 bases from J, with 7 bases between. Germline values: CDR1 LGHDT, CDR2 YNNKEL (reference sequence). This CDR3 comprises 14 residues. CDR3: CASSQGDSNSPLHF. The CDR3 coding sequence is TGTGCCAGCAGCCAAGGAGACTCTAATTCACCCCTCCACTTT.